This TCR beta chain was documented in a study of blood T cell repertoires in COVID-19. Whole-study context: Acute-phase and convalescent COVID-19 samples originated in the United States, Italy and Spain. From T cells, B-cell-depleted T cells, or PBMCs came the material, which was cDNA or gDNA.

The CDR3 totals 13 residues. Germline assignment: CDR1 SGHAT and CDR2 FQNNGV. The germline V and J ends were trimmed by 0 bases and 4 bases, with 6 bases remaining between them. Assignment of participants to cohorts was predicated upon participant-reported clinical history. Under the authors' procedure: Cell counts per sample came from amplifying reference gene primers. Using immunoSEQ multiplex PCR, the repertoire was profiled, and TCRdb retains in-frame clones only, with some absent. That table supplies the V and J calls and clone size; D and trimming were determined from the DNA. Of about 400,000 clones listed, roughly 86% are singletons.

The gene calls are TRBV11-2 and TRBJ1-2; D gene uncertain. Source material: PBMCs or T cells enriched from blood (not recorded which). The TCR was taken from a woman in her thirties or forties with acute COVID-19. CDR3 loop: CASSLDPVYGYTF. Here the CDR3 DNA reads TGTGCCAGCAGCTTAGATCCCGTCTATGGCTACACCTTC.